The source of this T cell receptor (beta chain) is a study of spatial heterogeneity in lung cancer (dated by TCRdb to between 2018 and 2021). In the study overall: Beta-chain transcripts were consistently detected in greater numbers than alpha-chain transcripts, which likely reflected higher beta-chain transcript abundance. TCR transcript counts in tumor regions correlated strongly with a T cell transcriptional module score from matched bulk RNA-seq. In the raw uncorrected reads, each unique combination of TCR and UMI appeared more than ten times on average. In non-small cell lung cancer, the study quantitatively compared TCR alpha and beta repertoires across several tumor regions, matched nontumor lung, and blood. Nonsynonymous mutation counts, determined by whole-exome sequencing of tumor tissue, were related to TCR repertoire features. Both alpha and beta chains were TCR-sequenced in roughly 200 tumor regions, about 64 matched nontumor lung samples and 45 to 60 PBMC samples obtained at surgery.

Taken with the paper, the label for time point translates to: sample taken at primary tumor resection. Samples were obtained from approximately 77 patients with early-stage, untreated non-small cell lung cancer from the lung TRACERx cohort. Without any cell sorting, TCR sequencing was performed on whole RNA extracted either from tumor and nontumor lung tissue or from cryopreserved PBMC samples. Only patients with enough RNA available from two or more tumor regions were chosen for TCR sequencing. A lung pathologist reviewed the tumor and adjacent nontumor lung specimens before the specimens were selected. The CDR1 and CDR2 encoded by the germline V gene (reference sequence) are DFQATT and SNEGSKA. From the cysteine through the phenylalanine, the CDR3 covers 15 amino acids. CDR3 DNA is the only sequence kept; it has 45 bases, read in frame from the first base. Relative to germline, V is 0 bases shorter and J is 2 bases shorter, with 13 bases between their ends.

What the research found in general, with its limitations: The tumor nonsynonymous mutation count correlated with the number of expanded alpha and beta TCRs within the tumor. Additional single-cell paired TCR alpha and beta sequencing was considered necessary to confirm, at a functional level, the hypothesis that regional TCRs recognize regional mutations. The count of ubiquitous expanded TCRs correlated with the count of ubiquitous nonsynonymous mutations, and the count of regional expanded TCRs correlated with the count of regional nonsynonymous mutations. Estimated TCR-seq coverage of tumor T cells was only around 7.1% for alpha chains and about 13% for beta chains.

Libraries were built with 5' RACE. Data came from a NextSeq 500. In the TCR library protocol, a unique molecular identifier was attached to each TCR cDNA molecule so that PCR and sequencing errors could be corrected. From the authors' description of their analysis: TCR identification, UMI-based error correction and CDR3 extraction were all carried out with Decombinator tools. Expanded TCRs were defined as those above a frequency of 2 per 1,000, corresponding to the top 1% of the tumor frequency distribution. Expanded tumor TCRs were classed as regional if statistically deemed absent (corrected P<0.05) from at least one tumor region, otherwise ubiquitous. Renyi diversity was computed with the R vegan package after each repertoire had been subsampled 100 times to 5,000 TCRs. To build CDR3 similarity networks, amino acid triplet string-kernel similarity was used, and CDR3s were connected when their pairwise similarity was above 0.82. The public reads were run again by TCRdb, first through fastp at Q25 and then through MiXCR, and only productive beta chains were kept. For every CDR3 protein sequence, its rows merge into one entry that carries the most common genes and DNA. None of the V and J calls come from the authors' own analysis; TCRdb made them. For this sample there are roughly 1,500 distinct CDR3 sequences; about 10% appear just once. The leading ten clones occupy 22% of the sample.

In its sample, this clonotype comes out as medium-sized (0.01 to 0.1%). This clone's antigen is unknown. No much larger clone exists at a distance of one base, and base qualities are not known. Sample: lung tumor tissue, taken at surgery. The chain was built from TRBV20-1 and TRBJ1-2, and the D gene may be TRBD1, 5 bases matching. The sequence was obtained from a male donor with early-stage non-small cell lung cancer. The DNA reads as follows: TGCAGTGCTAGAGAGAGGGGACGGTCAAACTATGGCTACACCTTC. The translation is CSARERGRSNYGYTF.